A single sample is the source of the 31 T cell receptor beta chains below, sequenced in a study of blood T cell repertoires in COVID-19. Clones were read by immunoSEQ multiplex PCR, and TCRdb kept only the in-frame ones, dropping some. Of roughly 100,000 clones in the sample, 80% to 95% were seen once. The sample taken for sequencing was peripheral blood. The source of these receptors is a woman aged 45-60 years in a cohort sampled during active COVID-19.

The chain recombines TRBV5-3 with TRBJ2-1; 8 bases fit TRBD1. TRBV5-3 is classed as an ORF, of uncertain function. The CDR3 is 15 residues long. J was trimmed by 3 bases and V by 4 bases; bases with no gene match: 6. DNA for the CDR3: TGTGCCAGAAGCGAGGACAGGGCCTGCTACAATGAGCAGTTCTTC. Encoded protein: CARSEDRACYNEQFF.

This rearrangement joins TRBV30 to TRBJ2-3, with a possible D match to TRBD1 (6 bases). Trimming cost V 0 bases and J 4 bases, with 8 bases left between them. CDR1 is GTSNPN and CDR2 is SVGIG in the germline V gene (reference sequence). The CDR3 contains 13 residues. DNA of the CDR3: TGTGCCTGGAGTGTACAGGGTGCAGATACGCAGTATTTT. It yields the protein CAWSVQGADTQYF.

This clone was seen just once. This chain uses TRBV5-1 with TRBJ1-1; TRBD1 matches 7 bases. V dropped 0 bases and J dropped 1; count of bases not matched to a gene: 3. The CDR3 spans 15 residues. From germline, CDR1 is SGHRS and CDR2 YFSETQ. CDR3 coding DNA: TGCGCCAGCAGCTTGGCCGGGACAGAGAACACTGAAGCTTTCTTT. Translating it yields CASSLAGTENTEAFF.

This clone appeared a single time. V gene TRBV28 combines with J gene TRBJ2-7; 9 bases agree with TRBD2. Germline CDR1 reads MDHEN; CDR2 reads SYDVKM. J lost 5 bases, V lost 8 bases, and 13 bases had no gene match. This CDR3 has 15 amino acids. The CDR3 here is CASGAVTSGFDEQYF. The DNA for the CDR3 is TGTGCCAGCGGCGCTGTAACTAGCGGGTTCGACGAGCAGTACTTC.

This chain joins TRBV7-9 and TRBJ2-7, with D possibly TRBD1 on 7 matching bases. The CDR3 is 15 residues long. CDR1 is SEHNR, CDR2 FQNEAQ, per germline (reference sequence). V was shortened by 1 base and J by 5 bases, with 15 bases between the two germline ends. The CDR3 DNA reads as TGTGCCAGCAGCTTAGTGGAGGGGGCGAGCGACGAGCAGTACTTC. It translates to CASSLVEGASDEQYF.

V gene TRBV5-4 combines with J gene TRBJ1-3; 8 bases map to TRBD1. The CDR3 runs to 16 residues. Germline trimming cut 4 bases from V and 4 bases from J; bases unmatched to any gene: 10. Germline CDR1 reads SGHNT; CDR2 reads YYREEE (reference sequence). The CDR3 is CASSGDRGRYGNTIYF. The CDR3 DNA reads TGTGCCAGCAGCGGCGACAGGGGTAGATACGGAAACACCATATATTTT.

The rearrangement uses TRBV6-5 and TRBJ1-1; D call uncertain. V shed 0 bases and J shed 0 bases, with 5 bases lying between them. The CDR3 has 14 amino acids. The germline gives CDR1 MNHEY, CDR2 SVGAGI. The CDR3 loop reads CASSYSEVNTEAFF. CDR3 DNA sequence: TGTGCCAGCAGTTACTCGGAGGTGAACACTGAAGCTTTCTTT.

V and J are TRBV3-1 (or the pseudogene TRBV3-2) and TRBJ2-5; 8 nucleotides match TRBD1. The length of the CDR3 is 13 residues. Germline lookup yields CDR1 LGHDT and CDR2 YNNKEL (reference sequence). The ends lost 3 bases at V and 4 bases at J; junction bases unmatched: 1. The DNA of the CDR3 is TGTGCCAGCAGCCATGGACAGGGAGAGACCCAGTACTTC. Residues: CASSHGQGETQYF.

The chain combines TRBV29-1 with TRBJ1-1, with no clear D. V lost 6 bases to trimming and J lost 1 base, with 6 bases between them. CDR1 is SQVTM, CDR2 ANQGSEA, per germline. This CDR3 has 11 amino acids. The CDR3 protein is CSVGRNTEAFF. DNA of the CDR3: TGCAGCGTCGGTCGGAACACTGAAGCTTTCTTT.

This chain connects TRBV11-1 to TRBJ2-7; TRBD2 is a possible D gene (5 bases). The germline V gene has CDR1 SGHAT and CDR2 FQDESV (reference sequence). This CDR3 is built from 13 residues. V was clipped by 3 bases and J by 5 bases, with 11 bases between them. DNA of the CDR3: TGTGCCAGCAGCTTTTTCCCCGGGAACGAGCAGTACTTC. Its protein product is CASSFFPGNEQYF.

The chain couples TRBV7-9 to TRBJ1-4, with a possible D match to TRBD1 (6 bases). Trimming took 6 bases from V and 5 from J, leaving 10 bases between them. The CDR3 totals 13 residues. Germline CDR1 and CDR2: SEHNR and FQNEAQ (reference sequence). The DNA of the CDR3 is TGTGCCAGCAGTGTGCAGGGGAATGAAAAACTGTTTTTT. Its protein is CASSVQGNEKLFF.

The gene calls are TRBV11-3 and TRBJ2-2; weak D call: TRBD2 (5 bases). This CDR3 comprises 15 residues. Trimming took off 5 bases at V and 0 bases at J, with 10 bases between the two ends. Germline loops: CDR1 SGHNT, CDR2 YENEEA. The DNA of the CDR3 is TGTGCCAGCAGCCCCGGGGTCGCGAACACCGGGGAGCTGTTTTTT. As protein: CASSPGVANTGELFF.

This rearrangement joins TRBV2 to TRBJ2-5, with 7 nucleotides matching TRBD1. This CDR3 contains 13 residues. V lost 4 bases, J lost 6 bases, and 5 bases stayed unmatched. Germline CDR1 and CDR2: SNHLY and FYNNEI. The CDR3 protein is CASSGTGPQTQYF. CDR3 bases: TGTGCCAGCAGTGGGACAGGTCCACAGACCCAGTACTTC.

This rearrangement joins TRBV6-5 to TRBJ1-2; 8 nucleotides line up with TRBD1. V lost 6 bases and J lost 3; bases outside the gene matches: 9. The CDR3 runs 15 residues. The germline V gene encodes CDR1 MNHEY and CDR2 SVGAGI. CDR3 loop: CASRPTRGRYYGYTF. The CDR3 DNA follows: TGTGCCAGCAGACCCACCAGGGGGCGCTACTATGGCTACACCTTC.

The genes are TRBV29-1 and TRBJ1-2; TRBD1 matches 11 bases. V shed 6 bases and J 6 bases; nucleotides not matched to a gene: 6. CDR3 size: 13 residues. Germline V gene sequence: CDR1 SQVTM, CDR2 ANQGSEA. In DNA form, the CDR3 reads TGCAGCGTCCGTGAGGGACAGGGGGATGGCTACACCTTC. The encoded protein is CSVREGQGDGYTF.

The chain combines TRBV10-3 with TRBJ2-1; D is perhaps TRBD1 (6 bases). With 4 bases removed from V and 10 bases from J, the gap between germline ends came to 11 bases. CDR1 is ENHRY, CDR2 SYGVKD, per germline. The CDR3 length is 12 residues. As DNA, the CDR3 is TGTGCCATCAGTGGTCAGGGGTTGGAGCAGTTCTTC. This gives the protein CAISGQGLEQFF.

The rearrangement joins TRBV2 to TRBJ1-5, with 7 bases fitting TRBD1. CDR1 is SNHLY, CDR2 FYNNEI, per germline. The CDR3 is 15 residues long. J gave up 4 bases and V 6 bases, and 9 bases lay outside the gene matches. Written as DNA, the CDR3 is TGTGCCAGCAGGGAAAGGGACAGCCCTAATCAGCCCCAGCATTTT. Its protein is CASRERDSPNQPQHF.

V and J are TRBV5-1 and TRBJ1-2, with a possible D match to TRBD1 (6 bases). Trimming shortened V by 2 bases and J by 5 bases, and 13 bases separated the two germline ends. This CDR3 has 14 amino acids. The germline gives CDR1 SGHRS, CDR2 YFSETQ. The CDR3 here is CASSFFRGIYGYTF. The DNA of the CDR3 is TGCGCCAGCAGCTTTTTTAGGGGGATATATGGCTACACCTTC.

The genes are TRBV27 and TRBJ2-5; 10 nucleotides agree with TRBD1. The length of the CDR3 is 15 residues. Germline assignment: CDR1 MNHEY and CDR2 SMNVEV (reference sequence). V lost 5 bases and J lost 5; bases outside the gene matches: 8. The CDR3, as DNA: TGTGCCAGCAGTACCCGGACAGGGGGAGCGGAGACCCAGTACTTC. Protein sequence: CASSTRTGGAETQYF.

The chain joins TRBV5-1 to TRBJ2-1, with D possibly matching TRBD1 (6 bases). The CDR3 sequence is 16 residues long. Trimming took off 0 bases at V and 2 bases at J, with 12 bases between the two ends. Germline V CDR1 and CDR2: SGHRS, YFSETQ. CDR3 DNA sequence: TGCGCCAGCAGCTTGGGTGGGACATGGGCCTACAATGAGCAGTTCTTC. Translating it yields CASSLGGTWAYNEQFF. The full variable domain, its missing parts supplied by reference TRBV5-1 and TRBJ2-1, is KAGVTQTPRYLIKTRGQQVTLSCSPISGHRSVSWYQQTPGQGLQFLFEYFSETQRNKGNFPGRFSGRQFSNSRSEMNVSTLELGDSALYLCASSLGGTWAYNEQFFGPGTRLTVL.

V and J are TRBV9 and TRBJ1-3; no firm D call. V lost 0 bases and J 0 bases, leaving 13 bases between the germline ends. The CDR3 contains 17 residues. Germline CDR1 reads SGDLS; CDR2 reads YYNGEE. CDR3 bases: TGTGCCAGCAGCGTAGTGGCGGAGGGTTGCTCTGGAAACACCATATATTTT. This encodes CASSVVAEGCSGNTIYF.

The chain links TRBV18 to TRBJ2-7, with TRBD2 matching over 9 bases. J lost 5 bases, V lost 5 bases, and 7 bases had no gene match. The germline CDR1 and CDR2 sequences are KGHSH and LQKENI. The length of the CDR3 is 14 residues. The CDR3 is CASSRREGPNEQYF. CDR3 DNA sequence: TGTGCCAGCTCAAGGCGGGAGGGCCCAAACGAGCAGTACTTC.

The chain uses TRBV4-2 and TRBJ1-4; TRBD1 matches 7 bases. The germline CDR1 and CDR2 sequences are LGHNA and YNFKEQ. The CDR3 extends over 14 amino acids. J gave up 4 bases and V 4 bases, and 3 bases lay outside the gene matches. Here the CDR3 reads CASSLTGFNEKLFF. The CDR3 DNA follows: TGTGCCAGCAGCCTGACAGGGTTTAATGAAAAACTGTTTTTT.

J is TRBJ1-1 and V is TRBV6-5; 9 bases line up with TRBD1. V shed 7 bases, J shed 5 bases, and the junction held 5 bases outside the gene matches. This CDR3 region has 13 residues. Germline-derived CDR1 and CDR2 are MNHEY and SVGAGI. The CDR3 reads CASTRTGETEAFF. In DNA form, the CDR3 reads TGTGCCAGCACCCGGACAGGGGAGACTGAAGCTTTCTTT.

This chain joins TRBV29-1 and TRBJ2-7, with no clear D. Germline V lookup: CDR1 SQVTM, CDR2 ANQGSEA. This CDR3 comprises 11 residues. Trimming removed 6 bases from V and 4 bases from J, with 10 bases in between. CDR3 residues: CSVTSTYEQYF. DNA for the CDR3: TGCAGCGTGACTTCTACATACGAGCAGTACTTC.

The chain joins TRBV18 to TRBJ2-3; TRBD1 might be the D (5 bases). With 0 bases removed from V and 3 bases from J, the gap between germline ends came to 10 bases. This CDR3 comprises 15 residues. Germline lookup yields CDR1 KGHSH and CDR2 LQKENI. The CDR3 spells CASSPPRTHTDTQYF. CDR3 DNA: TGTGCCAGCTCACCACCTCGGACACATACAGATACGCAGTATTTT. The complete variable domain, with remaining parts taken from reference TRBV18 and TRBJ2-3, reads NAGVMQNPRHLVRRRGQEARLRCSPMKGHSHVYWYRQLPEEGLKFMVYLQKENIIDESGMPKERFSAEFPKEGPSILRIQQVVRGDSAAYFCASSPPRTHTDTQYFGPGTRLTVL.

This rearrangement joins TRBV4-1 to TRBJ2-2; TRBD1 agrees at 7 bases. The CDR3 contains 18 residues. Germline V lookup: CDR1 MGHRA, CDR2 YSYEKL. The V and J ends lost 4 bases and 0 bases, in that order; junction bases with no gene match: 11. This CDR3 is CASSPQELQGANTGELFF. As DNA, the CDR3 is TGCGCCAGCAGCCCTCAAGAACTCCAGGGGGCGAACACCGGGGAGCTGTTTTTT.

This sequence joins TRBV11-2 and TRBJ1-1, with D unresolved. With 3 bases removed from V and 4 bases from J, the gap between germline ends came to 6 bases. CDR3 length: 12 residues. Germline CDR1 SGHAT, CDR2 FQNNGV. The DNA of the CDR3 is TGTGCCAGCAGCTTCCTGTCCACTGAAGCTTTCTTT. Its protein product is CASSFLSTEAFF.

This chain uses TRBV9 with TRBJ2-5; D is unclear. The V and J ends lost 0 bases and 0 bases respectively, with 6 bases between them. Germline CDR1 is SGDLS and CDR2 is YYNGEE. The CDR3 totals 14 residues. The DNA of the CDR3 is TGTGCCAGCAGCGTAGGCGTAAACCAAGAGACCCAGTACTTC. It yields the protein CASSVGVNQETQYF. Combining the CDR3 with reference TRBV9 and TRBJ2-5 gives the whole variable domain DSGVTQTPKHLITATGQRVTLRCSPRSGDLSVYWYQQSLDQGLQFLIQYYNGEERAKGNILERFSAQQFPDLHSELNLSSLELGDSALYFCASSVGVNQETQYFGPGTRLLVL.

The rearrangement uses TRBV5-4 and TRBJ2-7; 9 bases agree with TRBD1. Germline-derived CDR1 and CDR2 are SGHNT and YYREEE (reference sequence). Trimming at V came to 4 bases and at J to 2 bases, leaving 4 bases not matched to a gene. There are 14 residues in the CDR3. CDR3 protein: CASSQQGAAYEQYF. The CDR3 region has the DNA TGTGCCAGCAGCCAACAGGGGGCGGCCTACGAGCAGTACTTC.

A note on this clone: The junction shows a germline mismatch at one end, possibly a read error. The chain links TRBV7-6 to TRBJ2-1; D may be TRBD2 (5 bases). The CDR3 runs 16 residues. Germline loops: CDR1 SGHVS, CDR2 FNYEAQ. CDR3 nucleotide sequence: TGTGCCAGCAGCCTAGCCCTCAGTTCTGTACACGATGAGCAGTTCTTC. Encoded protein: CASSLALSSVHDEQFF.